What follows are 2 T cell receptor beta chains derived from one specimen sequenced in a study of shared clonotypes between healthy human individuals. The data were produced by immunoSEQ multiplex PCR, yet TCRdb's version contains in-frame clones alone and is incomplete. The sample lists 2,100,000 or so clones, roughly 95% occurring once. Sample: naive CD4+ T cells sorted from blood. The subset denotes: CD45RA+ positively selected. The receptors stem from a man between 18 and 35 years old in good health.

This sequence joins TRBV5-4 and TRBJ2-4; 10 positions agree with TRBD2. J was trimmed by 7 bases and V by 0 bases; bases with no gene match: 7. The CDR3 length is 16 residues. Germline V gene data show CDR1 as SGHNT and CDR2 as YYREEE (reference sequence). CDR3 sequence: CASSLGLAGVWNIQYF. The DNA for the CDR3 is TGTGCCAGCAGCTTGGGTCTAGCGGGAGTGTGGAACATTCAGTACTTC. Looking up the rest from reference TRBV5-4 and TRBJ2-4 gives the full variable domain: ETGVTQSPTHLIKTRGQQVTLRCSSQSGHNTVSWYQQALGQGPQFIFQYYREEENGRGNFPPRFSGLQFPNYSSELNVNALELDDSALYLCASSLGLAGVWNIQYFGAGTRLSVL.

This clone was recorded once. The chain has TRBV5-1 and TRBJ1-6; maybe TRBD1 (5 bases). V shed 1 base and J shed 11 bases, with 13 bases lying between them. The CDR3 sequence is 14 residues long. Germline V gives CDR1 SGHRS, CDR2 YFSETQ. CDR3 amino acids: CASSLTGIETPLHF. The DNA of the CDR3 is TGCGCCAGCAGCTTGACAGGCATCGAGACACCCCTCCACTTT.